This T cell receptor beta chain was obtained from a study of blood T cells in healthy people across ages. This CDR3 is 15 amino acids long. This clonotype was seen a handful of times. The use of a sample-barcoded 5' primer and a J-beta primer mix characterized a second PCR of about 7 to 12 cycles. TCRdb fed the 5' RACE reads into MiXCR, producing one record per CDR3 protein. The sample has fewer than 1 million distinct CDR3 sequences, roughly 44% seen once. The clonotype comes from a man between 60 and 70 years old in good health. V is TRBV21-1 and J is TRBJ2-1. TRBV21-1 has pseudogene status. Sequencing used blood. In DNA, the CDR3 is TGTGCCAGCAGCAAAGCCACAAAGCCTTACAATGAGCAGTTCTTC. Translation gives CASSKATKPYNEQFF.